What follows are 27 T cell receptor beta chains derived from one specimen sequenced in a study of T cells in Graves' hyperthyroidism and ophthalmopathy. Regions amplified from RNA transcripts were the TCR beta CDR3 regions. RT-PCR in the first round (using the HTBI primer set) targeted the TCR CDR3. MiXCR, run by TCRdb on the multiplex PCR reads, gives a single entry per CDR3 protein. The sample consists of some 800,000 distinct CDR3 sequences, roughly 37% of them appearing once. The source material was blood. These receptors were obtained from a man younger than 35 with Graves' hyperthyroidism.

The V call is TRBV29-1, the J call TRBJ2-7; 7 bases align to TRBD1. CDR3 length: 12 residues. V trimming: 8 bases; J trimming: 5 bases; junction bases outside the gene matches: 9. CDR1 is SQVTM and CDR2 is ANQGSEA in the germline V gene. As DNA, the CDR3 is TGCAGCTTAACCCAGGGGGAAAACGAGCAGTACTTC. This translates into CSLTQGENEQYF.

The chain carries TRBV29-1 and TRBJ1-1, with no clear D. The CDR3 contains 11 residues. Germline V lookup: CDR1 SQVTM, CDR2 ANQGSEA. The V gene lost 8 bases and the J gene lost 0 bases, with 7 bases spanning the gap. CDR3 sequence (DNA): TGCAGCAGTTTGTTGAACACTGAAGCTTTCTTT. Translating it yields CSSLLNTEAFF.

This chain uses TRBV11-1 with TRBJ1-5; 9 bases align to TRBD1. CDR3 length: 14 residues. Germline lookup yields CDR1 SGHAT and CDR2 FQDESV (reference sequence). Unmatched junction bases numbered 4, after V lost 5 bases and J lost 5 bases. The CDR3 DNA is TGTGCCAGCAGCGGACAGGGGCAGGATCAGCCCCAGCATTTT. Translating gives CASSGQGQDQPQHF.

This clonotype was counted between two and nine times. The rearrangement links TRBV7-2 to TRBJ1-1; D is ambiguous. The V end was cut by 5 bases, the J end by 0 bases, with 13 bases between. Germline V gene lookup returns CDR1 SGHTA and CDR2 FQGNSA. The CDR3 is 15 residues long. The CDR3 here is CASSAYSTMNTEAFF. The CDR3 DNA reads TGTGCCAGCAGCGCCTACTCTACCATGAACACTGAAGCTTTCTTT.

This clonotype was counted ten times or more. The CDR3 is CSVTLSRADLPLSNQPQHF. The CDR3 DNA follows: TGCAGCGTTACCTTATCTCGGGCCGACCTGCCCCTTAGCAATCAGCCCCAGCATTTT. V gene TRBV29-1 combines with J gene TRBJ1-5, with D unresolved. The V gene lost 5 bases and the J gene lost 0 bases, with 26 bases spanning the gap. CDR1 is SQVTM and CDR2 is ANQGSEA in the germline V gene. CDR3 length equals 19 residues.

The chain uses TRBV9 and TRBJ2-6; 7 bases match TRBD1. V lost 7 bases, J lost 0 bases, and 10 bases stayed unmatched. Per the germline V gene, CDR1 is SGDLS and CDR2 is YYNGEE. CDR3 length: 17 amino acids. Here the CDR3 reads CASAPGTVSSGANVLTF. CDR3 DNA sequence: TGTGCCAGCGCCCCCGGGACAGTGAGCTCTGGGGCCAACGTCCTGACTTTC.

As for this clonotype: An end of the junction does not agree with germline; a read error may underlie this. This rearrangement joins TRBV7-2 to TRBJ2-7, with D possibly called TRBD1 or TRBD2 (6 bases each). CDR3 size: 14 residues. Germline lookup yields CDR1 SGHTA and CDR2 FQGNSA. The CDR3 region is CASSRDIGRSEQYF. CDR3 bases: TGCGCCAGCAGCCGGGACATAGGGAGGTCCGAGCAGTACTTC.

V and J are TRBV4-3 and TRBJ1-1; the D is unclear. CDR1 and CDR2 from the germline V gene are LGHNA and YSLEER. The ends were cut back, 1 base at V and 3 bases at J, with 9 bases in the middle. This CDR3 contains 14 residues. The CDR3 DNA reads as TGCGCCAGCAGCCAAGGCGCCGTGGACACTGAAGCTTTCTTT. Translated: CASSQGAVDTEAFF.

This chain links TRBV28 with TRBJ1-6; 7 positions agree with TRBD1. This CDR3 has 13 amino acids. V gave up 9 bases and J gave up 7 bases; unmatched junction bases: 6. Germline CDR1 reads MDHEN; CDR2 reads SYDVKM. The CDR3 here is CASLDRDNSPLHF. CDR3 DNA: TGTGCCAGTCTTGACAGGGACAATTCACCCCTCCACTTT.

The sample holds a few counts of this clonotype. This chain links TRBV5-1 with TRBJ2-7; perhaps D is TRBD1 or TRBD2 (5 bases each). CDR1 and CDR2 from the germline V gene are SGHRS and YFSETQ. The CDR3 is made up of 14 amino acids. V was shortened by 4 bases and J by 3 bases, with 14 bases between the two germline ends. The CDR3, as DNA: TGCGCCAGCAGCGGGGACCCGCCCTACTACGAGCAGTACTTC. Translating gives CASSGDPPYYEQYF.

This rearrangement joins TRBV7-8 to TRBJ2-5; D unclear. The CDR3 covers 14 residues. CDR1 is SGHVS and CDR2 is FQNEAQ in the germline V gene. The V and J ends lost 2 bases and 1 base respectively, with 8 bases between them. The CDR3 DNA reads as TGTGCCAGCAGCTTAATGGGCATCCAAGAGACCCAGTACTTC. Translation gives CASSLMGIQETQYF. Complete variable domain (other parts from reference TRBV7-8 and TRBJ2-5): GAGVSQSPRYKVAKRGQDVALRCDPISGHVSLFWYQQALGQGPEFLTYFQNEAQLDKSGLPSDRFFAERPEGSVSTLKIQRTQQEDSAVYLCASSLMGIQETQYFGPGTRLLVL.

The J gene is TRBJ1-1, the V gene TRBV12-3 or TRBV12-4; D is ambiguous. V was shortened by 3 bases and J by 6 bases, with 8 bases between the two germline ends. This CDR3 has 12 amino acids. The CDR3 DNA sequence: TGTGCCAGCAGTTTTTCTTTGGCTGAAGCTTTCTTT. Its protein product is CASSFSLAEAFF.

This clonotype came up many times. This chain connects TRBV10-2 to TRBJ2-7; D not certain. Trimming took off 7 bases at V and 6 bases at J, with 13 bases between the two ends. The CDR3 spans 12 residues. The V gene's germline CDR1 is WSHSY and CDR2 SAAADI. The chain's CDR3 is CASNVKRGEQYF. The CDR3 DNA reads as TGCGCCAGCAATGTAAAGCGAGGCGAGCAGTACTTC.

This clonotype was observed a handful of times. The chain is built from TRBV10-3 and TRBJ1-2, with 8 bases lining up with TRBD1. The CDR3 is 15 amino acids. J gave up 3 bases and V 0 bases, and 3 bases lay outside the gene matches. Germline CDR1 ENHRY, CDR2 SYGVKD. The CDR3 DNA reads TGTGCCATCAGTGAGTCGACAGGGGTAGACTATGGCTACACCTTC. Translation gives CAISESTGVDYGYTF.

This clonotype showed up just a few times. This chain connects TRBV7-9 to TRBJ2-7; TRBD1 agrees at 10 bases. This CDR3 has 14 residues. J was trimmed by 9 bases and V by 3 bases; bases with no gene match: 8. Germline values: CDR1 SEHNR, CDR2 FQNEAQ (reference sequence). This CDR3 is CASSFGTGEIRQYF. In DNA form, the CDR3 reads TGTGCCAGCAGCTTTGGGACAGGGGAGATCCGGCAGTACTTC.

The V gene is TRBV11-3, the J gene TRBJ1-1; unclear D gene. CDR1 is SGHNT and CDR2 is YENEEA in the germline V gene. The CDR3 has 15 amino acids. Trimming stripped 0 bases from V and 3 bases from J, with 11 bases between. In DNA, the CDR3 is TGTGCCAGCAGCTTAGATCCGGGGAGGTACACTGAAGCTTTCTTT. Translated, it gives CASSLDPGRYTEAFF.

This clonotype was picked up a small number of times. The rearrangement joins TRBV20-1 to TRBJ2-5; no clear D gene. Trimming took 3 bases from V and 5 from J, leaving 13 bases between them. From germline, CDR1 is DFQATT and CDR2 SNEGSKA (reference sequence). CDR3 size: 13 residues. The DNA for the CDR3 is TGCAGTGCTAGTTCGGGCCCACGGGAGACCCAGTACTTC. It yields the protein CSASSGPRETQYF.

The chain recombines TRBV20-1 with TRBJ2-7; 13 bases are a match to TRBD2. V was clipped by 5 bases and J by 7 bases; unmatched bases: 17. The CDR3 is 17 residues long. The germline V gene has CDR1 DFQATT and CDR2 SNEGSKA (reference sequence). CDR3 sequence: CSAWTSGGYGPLGEQYF. The CDR3 region has the DNA TGCAGTGCTTGGACTAGCGGGGGATACGGACCCCTGGGGGAGCAGTACTTC.

With regard to this clonotype: A read error may produce the germline difference seen at one junction end. The chain combines TRBV2 with TRBJ1-5, with D maybe TRBD1 (6 bases). The CDR3 runs 17 residues. Germline V gene sequence: CDR1 SNHLY, CDR2 FYNNEI. The CDR3 DNA sequence: TGTGACAGCAGTTTCGGGGCGGCAGGGGCCAGCAATCAGCCCCAGCATTTT. Its translation: CDSSFGAAGASNQPQHF.

This clonotype was recorded at least ten times. The genes are TRBV14 and TRBJ2-2, with 7 bases that match TRBD1. The CDR3 length is 12 residues. Germline V gene lookup returns CDR1 SGHDN and CDR2 FVKESK. Losses at the gene ends were 4 bases for V and 16 bases for J; bases not matched to a gene: 9. CDR3 bases: TGTGCCAGCAGCCGTCTGACAGGGTGGAAGTTTTTT. Translating it yields CASSRLTGWKFF.

This clonotype appeared many times. The CDR3 region is CASSLGQGHYGYTF. CDR3 in DNA: TGTGCCAGCAGCTTGGGGCAGGGGCACTATGGCTACACCTTC. This chain uses TRBV5-6 with TRBJ1-2, with D possibly being TRBD1 (6 bases). This CDR3 spans 14 amino acids. Germline values: CDR1 SGHDT, CDR2 YYEEEE. Deletions cut 0 bases from V and 3 bases from J, with 9 bases between.

The chain uses TRBV29-1 and TRBJ1-4, with D perhaps TRBD1 (6 bases). Between the trimmed V and J ends, which lost 7 bases and 7 bases, there was a span of 10 bases. The CDR3 sequence is 11 residues long. CDR1 is SQVTM, CDR2 ANQGSEA, per germline. Here the CDR3 DNA reads TGCAGCGCAGGGGACGGTGAAAAACTGTTTTTT. Protein product: CSAGDGEKLFF. Based on the CDR3 plus reference TRBV29-1 and TRBJ1-4, the full variable domain is SAVISQKPSRDICQRGTSLTIQCQVDSQVTMMFWYRQQPGQSLTLIATANQGSEATYESGFVIDKFPISRPNLTFSTLTVSNMSPEDSSIYLCSAGDGEKLFFGSGTQLSVL.

This clonotype was counted a single time. A read error is possible here, since a much larger clone lies one base away. The chain uses TRBV9 and TRBJ2-2; tentatively, D is TRBD2 (5 bases). Germline CDR1 and CDR2: SGDLS and YYNGEE. The CDR3 runs to 15 residues. The germline V and J ends were trimmed by 4 bases and 3 bases, with 13 bases remaining between them. In DNA form, the CDR3 reads TGTGCCAGCAGCTCCGCGGGCTCGCACACCGGGGAGCTGTTTTTT. It is translated as CASSSAGSHTGELFF.

A note on this clonotype: The junction departs from the called germline gene at one end, perhaps through a read error. The CDR3: CACSFPSGRAEETQYF. As DNA, the CDR3 is TGTGCCTGCAGCTTCCCTAGCGGGAGGGCCGAAGAGACCCAGTACTTC. This chain links TRBV7-9 with TRBJ2-5; 12 bases map to TRBD2. The length of the CDR3 is 16 residues. Germline V gene sequence: CDR1 SEHNR, CDR2 FQNEAQ (reference sequence).

The gene calls are TRBV6-6 and TRBJ1-1; D might be TRBD1 (5 bases). Trimming shortened V by 5 bases and J by 1 base, and 14 bases separated the two germline ends. This CDR3 has 15 residues. CDR1 MNHNY and CDR2 SVGAGI come from the germline V gene (reference sequence). In DNA, the CDR3 is TGTGCCAGCAGTGAAGTAGGGGCGGGGAACACTGAAGCTTTCTTT. Translated: CASSEVGAGNTEAFF.

A note on this clonotype: No conserved phenylalanine or tryptophan is present at the end of the CDR3, so a read error is the likely explanation. No DNA is shown, since the ends of the CDR3 on it are uncertain; the CDR3 is the one TCRdb lists. J is TRBJ1-3 and V is TRBV5-6; the D call TRBD1 from the table was never checked on the DNA. The CDR3 spans 10 residues, counting both ends. Germline V gives CDR1 SGHDT, CDR2 YYEEEE. The CDR3 sequence is CASSFPGFRD.

The rearrangement joins TRBV7-2 to TRBJ2-7; a possible D gene is TRBD1 (5 bases). The V gene lost 1 base and the J gene lost 4 bases, with 17 bases spanning the gap. Germline V lookup: CDR1 SGHTA, CDR2 FQGNSA. The CDR3 totals 16 residues. This CDR3 is CASSLDLGQGIYEQYF. CDR3 nucleotides: TGTGCCAGCAGCTTAGATCTCGGACAAGGAATTTACGAGCAGTACTTC.